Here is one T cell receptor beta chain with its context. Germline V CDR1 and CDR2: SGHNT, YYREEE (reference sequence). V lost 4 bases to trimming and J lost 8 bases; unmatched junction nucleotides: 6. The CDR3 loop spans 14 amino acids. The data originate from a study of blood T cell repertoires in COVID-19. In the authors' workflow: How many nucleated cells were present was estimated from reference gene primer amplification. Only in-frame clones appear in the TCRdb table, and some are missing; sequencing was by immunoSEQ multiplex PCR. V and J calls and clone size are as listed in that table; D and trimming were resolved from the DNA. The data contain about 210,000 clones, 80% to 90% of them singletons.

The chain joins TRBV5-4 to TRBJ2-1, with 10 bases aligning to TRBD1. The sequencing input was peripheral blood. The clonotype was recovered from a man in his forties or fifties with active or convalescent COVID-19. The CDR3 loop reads CASSVTGGLDEQFF. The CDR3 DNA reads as TGTGCCAGCAGCGTGACAGGGGGCCTAGATGAGCAGTTCTTC.